This TCR beta chain was profiled in a study of blood T cell repertoires in COVID-19. Study-level information: Samples came from the United States, Italy and Spain, spanning acute and convalescent COVID-19. Sample material is recorded as cDNA or gDNA derived from T cells, B-cell-depleted T cells, or PBMCs.

Germline loops: CDR1 LNHDA, CDR2 SQIVND (reference sequence). V was trimmed by 0 bases and J by 1 base, leaving 21 bases between them. The CDR3 has 20 residues. In the original workflow: Amplification from reference gene primers served as the basis for estimated nucleated cell counts. Sequencing was performed with immunoSEQ multiplex PCR; in TCRdb, only in-frame clones are kept and a portion is missing. V and J calls and clone size follow that table, whereas D and trimming were derived from the DNA. Here the sample spans roughly 110,000 clones, about 81% being singletons. Sequencing used peripheral blood. This receptor was obtained from a man in his 70s with acute or convalescent COVID-19. This chain joins TRBV19 and TRBJ2-2, with D possibly TRBD1 on 5 matching bases. The CDR3 loop reads CASSIDPRKAGRKNTGELFF. The CDR3 DNA reads TGTGCCAGTAGTATAGATCCAAGGAAGGCAGGGCGAAAGAACACCGGGGAGCTGTTTTTT.